These T cell receptor beta chains were read from a single sample in a study of beta chain features in type 1 diabetes. Assay used: immunoSEQ multiplex PCR; TCRdb lists only in-frame clones, some missing. The data contain some 240,000 clones, more than 15% of them singletons. Sequencing input: naive CD4+ T cells from blood. All receptors come from a man in his thirties or forties with type 1 diabetes. Each CDR3 is given with its conserved first and last residue. D genes are given only for firm matches. Only part of the rows carry a size: once, few, many, or a class if the clone is expanded.

D,V,J,size,DNA,CDR3
NA,TRBV5-1,TRBJ2-6,NA,TGCGCCAGCAGCTTGGCCCAGGGCACGACTGGGGCCAACGTCCTGACTTTC,CASSLAQGTTGANVLTF
NA,TRBV10-3,TRBJ1-2,once,TGTGCCATCAGTGAGCCTGAACAGGGTCCCGATGGCTACACCTTC,CAISEPEQGPDGYTF
NA,TRBV7-2,TRBJ2-5,NA,TGTGCCAGCAGCTTCGGGGTCCAAGAGACCCAGTACTTC,CASSFGVQETQYF
TRBD2,TRBV30,TRBJ2-1,few,TGTGCCTGGAGCGGACTAGCCGCCGACAATGAGCAGTTCTTC,CAWSGLAADNEQFF
TRBD1,TRBV4-1,TRBJ1-2,NA,TGCGCCAGCAGCCAATGGACAGGGAGGGACTATGGCTACACCTTC,CASSQWTGRDYGYTF
TRBD1,TRBV6-4,TRBJ2-3,NA,TGTGCCAGCAGTCGGACAGGGGGACCGGCAGATACGCAGTATTTT,CASSRTGGPADTQYF
NA,TRBV9,TRBJ2-5,NA,TGTGCCAGTCAACGGGGGGCCCAAGAGACCCAGTACTTC,CASQRGAQETQYF
TRBD1,TRBV7-2,TRBJ1-5,few,TGTGCCAGCAGCTTAGCAGGGGGCGGTTATCAGCCCCAGCATTTT,CASSLAGGGYQPQHF
NA,TRBV29-1,TRBJ2-2,few,TGCAGCGTTGAAGATTTAGGCTCGAACACCGGGGAGCTGTTTTTT,CSVEDLGSNTGELFF
TRBD2,TRBV6-6,TRBJ2-1,NA,TGTGCCAGCAGTGAGGGACTAGCGGACAGCAATGAGCAGTTCTTC,CASSEGLADSNEQFF
TRBD1,TRBV18,TRBJ2-5,NA,TGTGCCAGCCCAGGGACAGGGCAAGAGACCCAGTACTTC,CASPGTGQETQYF
NA,TRBV30,TRBJ2-6,few,TGTGCCTGGTCTAAGGGAGCTGGGGCCAACGTCCTGACTTTC,CAWSKGAGANVLTF
TRBD1,TRBV29-1,TRBJ2-7,few,TGCAGCGTTAACGACAGGGTTGGTGAGCAGTACTTC,CSVNDRVGEQYF
TRBD1,TRBV7-2,TRBJ1-3,NA,TGTGCCAGCAGCTCCAGACAGGGTGGGAACACCATATATTTT,CASSSRQGGNTIYF
NA,TRBV7-2,TRBJ2-5,NA,TGTGCCAGCAGCATTCGGGGAGGCGGGGAGACCCAGTACTTC,CASSIRGGGETQYF
TRBD1,TRBV29-1,TRBJ2-7,few,TGCAGCGTTGTGGGGCAGGGGGCCTACGAGCAGTACTTC,CSVVGQGAYEQYF
NA,TRBV25-1,TRBJ1-3,NA,TGTGCCAGCACGTCCGGACAGTATGCAAACACCATATATTTT,CASTSGQYANTIYF
TRBD2,TRBV5-6,TRBJ2-2,NA,TGTGCCAGCAGCCCCCGGGGACTAGCGGATAACACCGGGGAGCTGTTTTTT,CASSPRGLADNTGELFF
NA,TRBV5-4,TRBJ2-5,few,TGTGCCAGCAGCATCGGACGGCTAGAGACCCAGTACTTC,CASSIGRLETQYF
TRBD1,TRBV9,TRBJ2-7,NA,TGTGCCAGCAGCATAGGACAGGGGTTGTCCTACGAGCAGTACTTC,CASSIGQGLSYEQYF
TRBD1,TRBV29-1,TRBJ1-4,few,TGCAGCGTTCAGGAGCGGGACAGGATAAATGAAAAACTGTTTTTT,CSVQERDRINEKLFF
NA,TRBV28,TRBJ1-4,NA,TGTGCCAGCACGGGCGGCGCAACTAATGAAAAACTGTTTTTT,CASTGGATNEKLFF
TRBD1,TRBV29-1,TRBJ1-5,NA,TGCAGCGGAATCCGGGACAGGGAGGAAGGGGTCAATCAGCCCCAGCATTTT,CSGIRDREEGVNQPQHF
NA,TRBV7-2,TRBJ2-1,NA,TGTGCCAGCAGCTTAGAAGGCTACGATGAGCAGTTCTTC,CASSLEGYDEQFF
NA,TRBV9,TRBJ2-1,few,TGTGCCAGCAGCCTTATCGCGGGGGCTTACAATGAGCAGTTCTTC,CASSLIAGAYNEQFF
NA,TRBV28,TRBJ1-4,few,TGTGCCAGCAGTTTAGGTTCCGGGGGGCATCTGTTTTTT,CASSLGSGGHLFF
NA,TRBV7-9,TRBJ2-2,NA,TGTGCCAGCAGCTTAAATAGCGGGGAGCTGTTTTTT,CASSLNSGELFF
TRBD1,TRBV30,TRBJ1-5,NA,TGTGCCTGGATGGCAGGGGGCTCCTATTGGGGCAATCAGCCCCAGCATTTT,CAWMAGGSYWGNQPQHF
NA,TRBV4-1,TRBJ2-1,NA,TGCGCCAGCAGCCCAGTAGGAGCGGAACGCTACAATGAGCAGTTCTTC,CASSPVGAERYNEQFF
TRBD1,TRBV27,TRBJ2-1,few,TGTGCCAGCAGTATCCGACAGGGCATTTCCTACAATGAGCAGTTCTTC,CASSIRQGISYNEQFF
NA,TRBV9,TRBJ2-1,few,TGTGCCAGCAGCGTAGGACCCACCGGGGGTGAGCAGTTCTTC,CASSVGPTGGEQFF
NA,TRBV7-9,TRBJ1-4,few,TGTGCCACCCCTAATGAAAAACTGTTTTTT,CATPNEKLFF
NA,TRBV28,TRBJ2-1,few,TGTGCCAGCAGTCCCGCCCGTTCGGGGCAGTTCTTC,CASSPARSGQFF
TRBD2,TRBV10-3,TRBJ2-1,few,TGTGCCATCAGTCTCACTAGCGGGGTTAACAATGAGCAGTTCTTC,CAISLTSGVNNEQFF
NA,TRBV18,TRBJ2-7,few,TGTGCCAGCTCACCTGGCACAGGGATATTCTATGGGCAGTACTTC,CASSPGTGIFYGQYF
NA,TRBV5-1,TRBJ2-5,NA,TGCGCCAGCAGCTTGGTTGGGCAGTCCCAAGAGACCCAGTACTTC,CASSLVGQSQETQYF
TRBD1,TRBV29-1,TRBJ2-7,few,TGCAGCGTTGAGACAGGGGGCTACGAGCAGTACTTC,CSVETGGYEQYF
NA,TRBV4-3,TRBJ2-5,NA,TGCGCCAGCAGCCAAGACAGGCCGCCCGGGGAGACCCAGTACTTC,CASSQDRPPGETQYF
NA,TRBV18,TRBJ2-5,NA,TGTGCCAGCTCACCCTCGATGGACTTTCAAGAGACCCAGTACTTC,CASSPSMDFQETQYF